Below, 30 T cell receptor beta chains from the same sample are listed, as sequenced in a study of T cell responses to AZD1222 COVID-19 vaccine. Produced via immunoSEQ multiplex PCR; TCRdb's table is partial and in-frame only. The sample has more than 150,000 clones; approximately 90% are singletons. This specimen consisted of peripheral blood, obtained on day 0 of AZD1222 vaccination. The receptor set was obtained from an adult in good health.

This chain connects TRBV5-1 to TRBJ1-3; D ambiguous. Deletions cut 0 bases from V and 0 bases from J, with 13 bases between. Germline V gene data show CDR1 as SGHRS and CDR2 as YFSETQ. The CDR3 consists of 17 residues. CDR3 in amino acids: CASSLEFSGSSGNTIYF. In DNA, the CDR3 is TGCGCCAGCAGCTTGGAGTTCTCCGGAAGCTCTGGAAACACCATATATTTT.

The rearrangement joins TRBV28 to TRBJ1-1; 7 bases agree with TRBD1. The germline V gene encodes CDR1 MDHEN and CDR2 SYDVKM. The CDR3 length is 14 residues. J gave up 1 base and V 6 bases, and 5 bases lay outside the gene matches. The CDR3 reads CASRAGGTNTEAFF. The CDR3 DNA reads TGTGCCAGCAGAGCAGGGGGAACGAACACTGAAGCTTTCTTT.

This clone appeared once. V gene TRBV5-1 combines with J gene TRBJ2-2; D not certain. Looked up from germline, CDR1 is SGHRS and CDR2 is YFSETQ. This CDR3 is 13 amino acids long. V was clipped by 9 bases and J by 6 bases, with 15 bases between them. Here the CDR3 DNA reads TGCGCCACCCTCCAACTTGTGGCCGGGGAGCTGTTTTTT. Translating it yields CATLQLVAGELFF.

This clone appeared a single time. V usage is TRBV28 and J usage is TRBJ2-7, with a weak D call TRBD1 (5 bases). V lost 8 bases, J lost 2 bases, and 10 bases lay in between. CDR1 is MDHEN, CDR2 SYDVKM, per germline. The CDR3 totals 12 residues. Here the CDR3 reads CASLRVPYEQYF. CDR3 in DNA: TGTGCCAGCCTCAGGGTTCCCTACGAGCAGTACTTC. The whole variable domain, filled in from reference TRBV28 and TRBJ2-7, reads DVKVTQSSRYLVKRTGEKVFLECVQDMDHENMFWYRQDPGLGLRLIYFSYDVKMKEKGDIPEGYSVSREKKERFSLILESASTNQTSMYLCASLRVPYEQYFGPGTRLTVT.

The genes are TRBV27 and TRBJ2-3; 10 nucleotides match TRBD2. Germline CDR1 MNHEY, CDR2 SMNVEV (reference sequence). CDR3 size: 17 residues. V shed 1 base, J shed 4 bases, and the junction held 8 bases outside the gene matches. The CDR3 loop is CASSLFPLAGVSDTQYF. In DNA form, the CDR3 reads TGTGCCAGCAGTTTATTTCCCCTAGCGGGAGTGTCAGATACGCAGTATTTT.

The V and J genes are TRBV19 and TRBJ2-7; TRBD2 matches 8 bases. Per the germline V gene, CDR1 is LNHDA and CDR2 is SQIVND (reference sequence). The CDR3 covers 14 residues. The junction had 8 bases not matched to a gene; V was cut back by 6 bases and J by 4 bases. The DNA of the CDR3 is TGTGCCAGTAGAGATAGCGGGATCTCGTACGAGCAGTACTTC. It translates to CASRDSGISYEQYF.

The chain employs TRBV29-1 and TRBJ2-5, with D possibly TRBD2 on 5 matching bases. Trimming pared 8 bases from V and 5 bases from J, leaving 12 bases between. The CDR3 runs to 11 residues. The germline gives CDR1 SQVTM, CDR2 ANQGSEA. DNA for the CDR3: TGCAGCTGGATGCCGGGGGAGACCCAGTACTTC. Protein: CSWMPGETQYF.

This clone has just one count. The chain combines TRBV3-1 (or the pseudogene TRBV3-2) with TRBJ2-7, with 10 bases matching TRBD2. Germline CDR1 reads LGHDT; CDR2 reads YNNKEL (reference sequence). The CDR3 has 16 residues. J gave up 5 bases and V 3 bases, and 10 bases lay outside the gene matches. CDR3 sequence: CASSHRSPGTSDEQYF. The CDR3 nucleotides are TGTGCCAGCAGCCATCGTTCTCCCGGGACTAGCGACGAGCAGTACTTC.

The CDR3 bases are TGTGCCACCAGTGACCCCCGACAGGGCGCCTACGAGCAGTACTTC. It codes for CATSDPRQGAYEQYF. The chain combines TRBV24-1 with TRBJ2-7; the match to TRBD1 covers 7 bases. Trimming cost V 4 bases and J 2 bases; bases outside gene matches: 7. The length of the CDR3 is 15 residues. Looked up from germline, CDR1 is KGHDR and CDR2 is SFDVKD.

This rearrangement joins TRBV7-2 to TRBJ1-4; D is uncertain. Germline-derived CDR1 and CDR2 are SGHTA and FQGNSA. This CDR3 comprises 13 residues. Trimming stripped 0 bases from V and 5 bases from J, with 4 bases between. The CDR3 DNA sequence: TGTGCCAGCAGCTTAGCCGGAAATGAAAAACTGTTTTTT. This encodes CASSLAGNEKLFF.

The V gene is TRBV5-1, the J gene TRBJ2-1, with TRBD2 as a possible D gene (6 bases). Germline V gene data show CDR1 as SGHRS and CDR2 as YFSETQ. This CDR3 spans 18 amino acids. Trimming took off 3 bases at V and 0 bases at J, with 19 bases between the two ends. The CDR3 coding sequence is TGCGCCAGCAGCTCGGCCCGGGCCGGCGGGGTCTCCTACAATGAGCAGTTCTTC. Translating it yields CASSSARAGGVSYNEQFF.

The chain couples TRBV11-2 to TRBJ1-6, with TRBD1 identical over 8 bases. The CDR3 has 14 residues. Germline loops: CDR1 SGHAT, CDR2 FQNNGV. The ends lost 3 bases at V and 9 bases at J; junction bases unmatched: 4. In DNA, the CDR3 is TGTGCCAGCAGCTTGGACAGGGTTTCTTCACCCCTCCACTTT. Amino acid sequence: CASSLDRVSSPLHF.

CDR3 in amino acids: CASSQFERPRDYGYTF. The CDR3 DNA follows: TGTGCCAGCAGCCAGTTTGAGAGACCTAGGGACTATGGCTACACCTTC. This chain connects TRBV28 to TRBJ1-2, with unresolved D. V lost 6 bases and J 3 bases, leaving 20 bases between the germline ends. Germline V gives CDR1 MDHEN, CDR2 SYDVKM. The CDR3 consists of 16 residues.

This clone was seen only a few times. The rearrangement uses TRBV5-1 and TRBJ2-5; 8 bases align to TRBD2. The CDR3 extends over 15 amino acids. CDR1 SGHRS and CDR2 YFSETQ come from the germline V gene. V shed 1 base, J shed 4 bases, and the junction held 6 bases outside the gene matches. CDR3 nucleotides: TGCGCCAGCAGCTTGACTAGCGGAGAGGGAGAGACCCAGTACTTC. Its protein product is CASSLTSGEGETQYF.

This sequence joins TRBV4-2 and TRBJ1-3; 7 positions agree with TRBD1. Germline V gives CDR1 LGHNA, CDR2 YNFKEQ. Trimming cost V 1 base and J 2 bases; bases outside gene matches: 5. CDR3 size: 16 residues. CDR3 protein: CASSQATGVPGNTIYF. In DNA form, the CDR3 reads TGTGCCAGCAGCCAAGCAACAGGGGTCCCTGGAAACACCATATATTTT.

The chain combines TRBV2 with TRBJ2-1; D unclear. Deletions cut 5 bases from V and 6 bases from J, with 5 bases between. Germline V CDR1 and CDR2: SNHLY, FYNNEI. The CDR3 has 11 amino acids. CDR3 residues: CASSILNEQFF. In DNA form, the CDR3 reads TGTGCCAGCAGTATCCTCAATGAGCAGTTCTTC.

The chain is built from TRBV28 and TRBJ2-4; the D is unclear. The CDR3 runs 12 residues. CDR1 is MDHEN, CDR2 SYDVKM, per germline. The V gene lost 3 bases and the J gene lost 9 bases, with 9 bases spanning the gap. The CDR3: CASSFGSGIQYF. CDR3 DNA: TGTGCCAGCAGTTTCGGGTCAGGCATTCAGTACTTC.

This chain links TRBV7-9 with TRBJ2-7, with 11 bases matching TRBD2. The CDR3 extends over 15 amino acids. With V trimmed by 5 bases and J by 5 bases, 8 bases remained unmatched. Germline V gene lookup returns CDR1 SEHNR and CDR2 FQNEAQ (reference sequence). CDR3 bases: TGTGCCAGCAGCCTTACTAGCGGGAGTCTAAACGAGCAGTACTTC. This sequence encodes CASSLTSGSLNEQYF. Combining the CDR3 with reference TRBV7-9 and TRBJ2-7 gives the whole variable domain DTGVSQNPRHKITKRGQNVTFRCDPISEHNRLYWYRQTLGQGPEFLTYFQNEAQLEKSRLLSDRFSAERPKGSFSTLEIQRTEQGDSAMYLCASSLTSGSLNEQYFGPGTRLTVT.

This sequence joins TRBV19 and TRBJ2-7; the match to TRBD1 covers 9 bases. Germline loops: CDR1 LNHDA, CDR2 SQIVND (reference sequence). With V trimmed by 5 bases and J by 0 bases, 5 bases remained unmatched. The CDR3 covers 15 residues. The DNA of the CDR3 is TGTGCCAGTAGTGGACAGGGGCGAATCTCCTACGAGCAGTACTTC. Translation gives CASSGQGRISYEQYF.

The chain couples TRBV5-4 to TRBJ1-2, with TRBD1 as a possible D gene (5 bases). Germline CDR1 is SGHNT and CDR2 is YYREEE (reference sequence). The CDR3 is made up of 15 amino acids. V gave up 0 bases and J gave up 4 bases, with 13 bases separating them. In nucleotides, the CDR3 is TGTGCCAGCAGCTTGGTCGGGGGATTGAGCTATGGCTACACCTTC. Protein sequence: CASSLVGGLSYGYTF.

This sequence joins TRBV6-5 and TRBJ1-1; 8 nucleotides align to TRBD1. Germline V lookup: CDR1 MNHEY, CDR2 SVGAGI. J was trimmed by 5 bases and V by 3 bases; bases with no gene match: 5. The CDR3 sequence is 14 residues long. CDR3 bases: TGTGCCAGCAGTTATTGGACAGGGCGGACTGAAGCTTTCTTT. Its protein product is CASSYWTGRTEAFF.

CDR3 protein: CASSVGLAVDTQYF. DNA of the CDR3: TGTGCCAGCAGCGTGGGACTAGCAGTAGATACGCAGTATTTT. The genes are TRBV9 and TRBJ2-3; 9 positions agree with TRBD2. The V and J ends lost 2 bases and 5 bases, in that order; junction bases with no gene match: 3. The length of the CDR3 is 14 residues. Germline CDR1 reads SGDLS; CDR2 reads YYNGEE.

The chain uses TRBV19 and TRBJ1-4; tentatively, D is TRBD1 (5 bases). The CDR3 runs 14 residues. Germline-derived CDR1 and CDR2 are LNHDA and SQIVND (reference sequence). V was clipped by 6 bases and J by 5 bases, with 13 bases between them. The CDR3 sequence is CASSRGRTNEKLFF. CDR3 coding DNA: TGTGCCAGTAGCCGGGGACGGACGAATGAAAAACTGTTTTTT.

CDR3 protein: CASSGLAGGLSTDTQYF. The CDR3 DNA follows: TGTGCCAGCAGCGGATTAGCGGGAGGGCTTAGCACAGATACGCAGTATTTT. This chain links TRBV7-3 with TRBJ2-3; 11 bases are a match to TRBD2. After removal of 5 bases from V and 0 bases from J, the junction contained 7 bases not matched to a gene. Germline CDR1 SGHTA, CDR2 FQGTGA. This CDR3 has 17 residues.

V gene TRBV19 combines with J gene TRBJ1-6, with 8 bases aligning to TRBD1. Germline-derived CDR1 and CDR2 are LNHDA and SQIVND (reference sequence). This CDR3 is built from 16 residues. With V trimmed by 5 bases and J by 6 bases, 9 bases remained unmatched. The CDR3 sequence: CASSPPRQGRNSPLHF. The CDR3 DNA sequence: TGTGCCAGTAGTCCTCCGAGACAGGGGCGTAATTCACCCCTCCACTTT.

V gene TRBV2 combines with J gene TRBJ1-3; D not certain. The germline V gene has CDR1 SNHLY and CDR2 FYNNEI. The CDR3 is 11 residues long. The germline V and J ends were trimmed by 7 bases and 7 bases, with 8 bases remaining between them. DNA for the CDR3: TGTGCCAGCATAAAGCGGAACACCATATATTTT. Its protein product is CASIKRNTIYF.

The chain links TRBV7-8 to TRBJ2-3; D remains ambiguous. V shed 5 bases and J shed 6 bases, with 18 bases lying between them. The germline V gene encodes CDR1 SGHVS and CDR2 FQNEAQ. The CDR3 is made up of 15 amino acids. CDR3 sequence (DNA): TGTGCCAGCAGCGATACGTCTCCCCAGACCGATACGCAGTATTTT. Translated, it gives CASSDTSPQTDTQYF.

V and J are TRBV24-1 and TRBJ1-2; 7 bases line up with TRBD1. The CDR3 is made up of 13 amino acids. The germline gives CDR1 KGHDR, CDR2 SFDVKD. Trimming at V came to 1 base and at J to 8 bases, leaving 3 bases not matched to a gene. The CDR3 DNA follows: TGTGCCACCAGTGATTTAACAGGGGACGGCTACACCTTC. Its protein product is CATSDLTGDGYTF.

J is TRBJ1-2 and V is TRBV6-5; D uncertain. Germline V gene data show CDR1 as MNHEY and CDR2 as SVGAGI. The CDR3 contains 12 residues. V was cut by 8 bases and J by 6 bases, with 13 bases left in between. The DNA for the CDR3 is TGTGCCAGCGGACGTATTGGTGATGGCTACACCTTC. Protein product: CASGRIGDGYTF.

The chain links TRBV18 to TRBJ2-7; TRBD1 agrees at 7 bases. This CDR3 has 14 residues. V shed 3 bases, J shed 2 bases, and the junction held 4 bases outside the gene matches. Germline V lookup: CDR1 KGHSH, CDR2 LQKENI. The chain's CDR3 is CASSPTGMTYEQYF. The CDR3 DNA sequence: TGTGCCAGCTCACCGACAGGGATGACCTACGAGCAGTACTTC.